Presented here are 17 T cell receptor beta chains from one specimen sequenced in a study of radiotherapy plus CTLA-4 blockade in lung cancer (dated by TCRdb to about 2018). Libraries were made using the immunoSEQ multiplex PCR assay. The table comes from immuneACCESS by way of TCRdb, which keeps in-frame sequences with V and J called. Part of the clones is missing from these tables; in studies checked, under half for an unresolved V gene and the rest for unknown reasons. The sample contains about 50,000 clones, roughly four fifths of them found a single time. 3.5% of the sample lies in the top ten. Sample: peripheral blood, taken from a patient treated with radiotherapy plus ipilimumab. These receptors all stem from a human donor with non-small cell lung cancer who had a complete response to radiotherapy plus ipilimumab.

The chain carries TRBV5-6 and TRBJ1-6, with D unclear. Per the germline V gene, CDR1 is SGHDT and CDR2 is YYEEEE. This CDR3 is 16 amino acids long. Trimming removed 1 base at V and 7 bases at J, with 15 bases between. The CDR3 reads CASSLFGGGLNSPLHF. CDR3 nucleotides: TGTGCCAGCAGCTTGTTTGGCGGAGGATTAAATTCACCCCTCCACTTT.

This clone was counted only a few times. V usage is TRBV7-9 and J usage is TRBJ1-3; the match to TRBD1 covers 8 bases. The J segment lost 0 bases and the V segment lost 3 bases, leaving 7 bases of the junction unmatched. CDR1 and CDR2 from the germline V gene are SEHNR and FQNEAQ (reference sequence). This CDR3 has 17 amino acids. The CDR3 spells CASSLSGTGLSGNTIYF. The CDR3 DNA is TGTGCCAGCAGCTTGTCCGGGACAGGCCTCTCTGGAAACACCATATATTTT.

The V call is TRBV28, the J call TRBJ2-2, with unresolved D. With 7 bases removed from V and 1 base from J, the gap between germline ends came to 7 bases. CDR1 and CDR2 (germline): MDHEN, SYDVKM. The CDR3 runs 13 residues. The DNA for the CDR3 is TGTGCCAGCACCTCGGGGAACACCGGGGAGCTGTTTTTT. Encoded protein: CASTSGNTGELFF. The full variable domain, rest sourced from reference TRBV28 and TRBJ2-2, is DVKVTQSSRYLVKRTGEKVFLECVQDMDHENMFWYRQDPGLGLRLIYFSYDVKMKEKGDIPEGYSVSREKKERFSLILESASTNQTSMYLCASTSGNTGELFFGEGSRLTVL.

This chain links TRBV18 with TRBJ2-3; 9 positions agree with TRBD1. The CDR3 sequence is 18 residues long. V was clipped by 3 bases and J by 3 bases; unmatched bases: 13. Germline assignment: CDR1 KGHSH and CDR2 LQKENI. The CDR3 DNA sequence: TGTGCCAGCTCACCCGGGACAGGGTATATCTTAGGGACAGATACGCAGTATTTT. It yields the protein CASSPGTGYILGTDTQYF.

This clone was seen a handful of times. This chain uses TRBV2 with TRBJ1-2, with D maybe TRBD1 (6 bases). V lost 2 bases and J 0 bases, leaving 16 bases between the germline ends. The CDR3 length is 17 residues. Per germline, CDR1 SNHLY and CDR2 FYNNEI. For the CDR3, the DNA is TGTGCCAGCAGTGAACCCCCACACAGGGCCACTAACTATGGCTACACCTTC. Residues: CASSEPPHRATNYGYTF.

The V gene is TRBV19, the J gene TRBJ1-2; possibly TRBD1 for D (6 bases). The V gene lost 5 bases and the J gene lost 8 bases, with 12 bases spanning the gap. Germline V gives CDR1 LNHDA, CDR2 SQIVND (reference sequence). The CDR3 totals 12 residues. For the CDR3, the DNA is TGTGCCAGTAGTCTACAGGGCGGCGGCTACACCTTC. Its translation is CASSLQGGGYTF.

This clone was recorded a few times. The chain employs TRBV6-4 and TRBJ1-2; TRBD1 matches at 11 bases. Germline loops: CDR1 MRHNA, CDR2 SNTAGT. The CDR3 contains 14 residues. Trimming removed 0 bases from V and 11 bases from J; junction bases left unmatched: 5. CDR3 in DNA: TGTGCCAGCAGTGACTCTATGGGACAGGGGGGATACACCTTC. Translation: CASSDSMGQGGYTF.

In its sample, this clone was seen a few times. The V gene is TRBV6-5, the J gene TRBJ2-7; 8 nucleotides agree with TRBD1. Germline trimming cut 8 bases from V and 3 bases from J; bases unmatched to any gene: 9. The germline V gene encodes CDR1 MNHEY and CDR2 SVGAGI. The CDR3 length is 14 residues. The DNA for the CDR3 is TGTGCCAGCTCCCGGCAGGGGACAGGCTACGAGCAGTACTTC. It specifies CASSRQGTGYEQYF.

The chain recombines TRBV30 with TRBJ1-6; TRBD1 is a possible D gene (5 bases). Looked up from germline, CDR1 is GTSNPN and CDR2 is SVGIG (reference sequence). With 2 bases removed from V and 7 bases from J, the gap between germline ends came to 9 bases. This CDR3 has 13 amino acids. CDR3 loop: CAWSPRENSPLHF. The CDR3 nucleotides are TGTGCCTGGAGTCCCAGGGAAAATTCACCCCTCCACTTT. The variable domain in full, with the rest retrieved from reference TRBV30 and TRBJ1-6, is SQTIHQWPATLVQPVGSPLSLECTVEGTSNPNLYWYRQAAGRGLQLLFYSVGIGQISSEVPQNLSASRPQDRQFILSSKKLLLSDSGFYLCAWSPRENSPLHFGNGTRLTVT.

V gene TRBV7-2 combines with J gene TRBJ1-2; TRBD1 agrees at 8 bases. Trimming took 0 bases from V and 4 from J; bases not matched to a gene: 4. Germline V gives CDR1 SGHTA, CDR2 FQGNSA. CDR3 length equals 15 residues. CDR3 sequence reads: CASSLATGQGYGYTF. The CDR3 nucleotides are TGTGCCAGCAGCTTAGCAACCGGACAGGGCTATGGCTACACCTTC. Full variable domain (rest looked up from reference TRBV7-2 and TRBJ1-2): GAGVSQSPSNKVTEKGKDVELRCDPISGHTALYWYRQSLGQGLEFLIYFQGNSAPDKSGLPSDRFSAERTGGSVSTLTIQRTQQEDSAVYLCASSLATGQGYGYTFGSGTRLTVV.

This clone occurred a few times. V is TRBV30 and J is TRBJ1-4, with 10 bases matching TRBD1. This CDR3 is 15 amino acids long. CDR1 and CDR2 (germline): GTSNPN, SVGIG (reference sequence). V shed 3 bases, J shed 8 bases, and the junction held 9 bases outside the gene matches. DNA of the CDR3: TGTGCCTGGAGGGTCACCGGGACAGGGGTGGAAAAACTGTTTTTT. Translating gives CAWRVTGTGVEKLFF.

This chain connects TRBV19 to TRBJ2-7; D ambiguous. CDR3 length equals 13 residues. The V end was cut by 3 bases, the J end by 3 bases, with 9 bases between. From germline, CDR1 is LNHDA and CDR2 SQIVND (reference sequence). The CDR3 protein is CASSINRNYEQYF. CDR3 DNA sequence: TGTGCCAGTAGTATTAACAGAAACTACGAGCAGTACTTC.

The chain combines TRBV7-9 with TRBJ1-5; a possible D gene is TRBD1 (5 bases). The V end lost 2 bases, the J end lost 11 bases, and 10 bases lay between the germline ends. Germline CDR1 and CDR2: SEHNR and FQNEAQ (reference sequence). The CDR3 runs 12 residues. CDR3 coding DNA: TGTGCCAGCAGCTTAACAGGCCGGGCCCAGCATTTT. It encodes CASSLTGRAQHF.

The DNA of the CDR3 is TGTGCCAGCAGCCCCGGACAGAACACCGGGGAGCTGTTTTTT. It yields the protein CASSPGQNTGELFF. The chain joins TRBV5-4 to TRBJ2-2; D may be TRBD1 (5 bases). Germline V gene sequence: CDR1 SGHNT, CDR2 YYREEE (reference sequence). The CDR3 is 14 residues long. With 4 bases removed from V and 1 base from J, the gap between germline ends came to 8 bases.

The rearrangement joins TRBV7-2 to TRBJ2-5; 8 bases fit TRBD2. Germline CDR1 and CDR2: SGHTA and FQGNSA. The ends lost 5 bases at V and 5 bases at J; junction bases unmatched: 13. The CDR3 totals 16 residues. The CDR3 sequence is CASSTGWLAGTETQYF. CDR3 DNA: TGTGCCAGCAGCACGGGGTGGCTAGCGGGTACTGAGACCCAGTACTTC.

This clone was picked up a small number of times. The rearrangement uses TRBV19 and TRBJ1-1, with 7 bases matching TRBD1. This CDR3 is 15 amino acids long. Germline V CDR1 and CDR2: LNHDA, SQIVND (reference sequence). J lost 8 bases, V lost 3 bases, and 12 bases had no gene match. This CDR3 reads CASSISLRRTGEAFF. The CDR3 nucleotides read TGTGCCAGTAGTATTTCATTGCGCCGGACAGGAGAAGCTTTCTTT.

The rearrangement joins TRBV10-2 to TRBJ2-7; 8 nucleotides agree with TRBD2. V lost 0 bases and J lost 2; bases outside the gene matches: 0. Per the germline V gene, CDR1 is WSHSY and CDR2 is SAAADI. The CDR3 is 14 residues long. In DNA, the CDR3 is TGCGCCAGCAGTGAGTCGCGGGGGGCCTACGAGCAGTACTTC. Protein: CASSESRGAYEQYF.